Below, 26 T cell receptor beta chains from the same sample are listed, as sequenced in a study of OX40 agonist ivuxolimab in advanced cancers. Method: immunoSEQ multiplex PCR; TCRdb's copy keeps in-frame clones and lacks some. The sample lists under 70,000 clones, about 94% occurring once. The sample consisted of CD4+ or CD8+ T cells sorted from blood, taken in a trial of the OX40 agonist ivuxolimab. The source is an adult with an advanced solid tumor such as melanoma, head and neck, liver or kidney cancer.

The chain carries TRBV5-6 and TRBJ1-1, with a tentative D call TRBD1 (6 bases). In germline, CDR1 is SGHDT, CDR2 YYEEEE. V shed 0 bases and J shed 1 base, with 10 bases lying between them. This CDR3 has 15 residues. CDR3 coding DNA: TGTGCCAGCAGCTTGGCCGGGGGCCAGAACACTGAAGCTTTCTTT. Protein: CASSLAGGQNTEAFF.

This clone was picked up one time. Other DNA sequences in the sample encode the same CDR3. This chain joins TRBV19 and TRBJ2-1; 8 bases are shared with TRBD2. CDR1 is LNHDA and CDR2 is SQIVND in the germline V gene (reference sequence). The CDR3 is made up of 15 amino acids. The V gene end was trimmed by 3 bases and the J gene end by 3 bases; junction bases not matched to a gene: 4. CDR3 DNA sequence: TGTGCCAGTAGTATTCGGGGGGGAGGCTACAATGAGCAGTTCTTC. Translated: CASSIRGGGYNEQFF.

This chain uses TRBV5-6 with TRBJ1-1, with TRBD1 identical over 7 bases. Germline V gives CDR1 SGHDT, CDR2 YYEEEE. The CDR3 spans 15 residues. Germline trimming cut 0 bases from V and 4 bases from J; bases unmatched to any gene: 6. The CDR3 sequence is CASSLGGRGSTEAFF. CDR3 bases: TGTGCCAGCAGCTTGGGGGGCAGGGGGAGCACTGAAGCTTTCTTT. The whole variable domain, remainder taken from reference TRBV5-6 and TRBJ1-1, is DAGVTQSPTHLIKTRGQQVTLRCSPKSGHDTVSWYQQALGQGPQFIFQYYEEEERQRGNFPDRFSGHQFPNYSSELNVNALLLGDSALYLCASSLGGRGSTEAFFGQGTRLTVV.

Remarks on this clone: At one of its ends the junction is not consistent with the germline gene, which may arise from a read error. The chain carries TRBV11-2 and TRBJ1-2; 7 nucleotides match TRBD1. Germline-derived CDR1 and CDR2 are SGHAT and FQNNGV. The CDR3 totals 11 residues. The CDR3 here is CASSLAGQVRF. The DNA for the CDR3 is TGTGCCAGCAGCTTGGCCGGACAGGTCCGCTTC.

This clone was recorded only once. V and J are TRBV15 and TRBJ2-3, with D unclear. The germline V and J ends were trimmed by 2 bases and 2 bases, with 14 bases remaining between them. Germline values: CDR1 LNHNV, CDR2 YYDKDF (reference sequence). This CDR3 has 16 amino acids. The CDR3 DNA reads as TGTGCCACCAGCAGAACCTCAGGTTCCCTCACAGATACGCAGTATTTT. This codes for CATSRTSGSLTDTQYF.

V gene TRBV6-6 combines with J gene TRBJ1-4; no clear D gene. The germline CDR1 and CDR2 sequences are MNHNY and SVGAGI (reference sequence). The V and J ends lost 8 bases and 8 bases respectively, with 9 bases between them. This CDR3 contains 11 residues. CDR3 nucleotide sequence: TGTGCCAGCTCGTTGGGCGAAAAACTGTTTTTT. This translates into CASSLGEKLFF.

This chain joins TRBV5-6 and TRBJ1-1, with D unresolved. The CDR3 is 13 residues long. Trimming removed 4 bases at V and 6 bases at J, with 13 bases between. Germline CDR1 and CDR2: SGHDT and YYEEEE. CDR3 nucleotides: TGTGCCAGCAGCCTAGGACGGGGTTCTGAAGCTTTCTTT. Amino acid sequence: CASSLGRGSEAFF.

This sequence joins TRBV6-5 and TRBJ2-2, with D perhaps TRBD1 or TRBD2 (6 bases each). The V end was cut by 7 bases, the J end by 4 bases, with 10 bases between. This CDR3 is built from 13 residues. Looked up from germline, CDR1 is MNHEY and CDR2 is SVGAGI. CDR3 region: CASMRGVTGELFF. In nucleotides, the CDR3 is TGTGCCAGCATGAGGGGGGTCACCGGGGAGCTGTTTTTT.

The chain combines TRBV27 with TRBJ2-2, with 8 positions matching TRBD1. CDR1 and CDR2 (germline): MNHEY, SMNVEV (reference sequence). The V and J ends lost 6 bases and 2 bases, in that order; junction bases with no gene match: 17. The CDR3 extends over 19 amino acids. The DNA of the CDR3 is TGTGCCAGCAGACCCAGGCGGACAGGGCGGTTATTAAACACCGGGGAGCTGTTTTTT. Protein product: CASRPRRTGRLLNTGELFF.

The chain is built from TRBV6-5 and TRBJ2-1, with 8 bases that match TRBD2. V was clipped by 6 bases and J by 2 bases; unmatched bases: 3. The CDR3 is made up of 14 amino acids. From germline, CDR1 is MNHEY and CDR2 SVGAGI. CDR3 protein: CASRAGGPYNEQFF. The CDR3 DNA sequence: TGTGCCAGCAGGGCGGGGGGCCCCTACAATGAGCAGTTCTTC.

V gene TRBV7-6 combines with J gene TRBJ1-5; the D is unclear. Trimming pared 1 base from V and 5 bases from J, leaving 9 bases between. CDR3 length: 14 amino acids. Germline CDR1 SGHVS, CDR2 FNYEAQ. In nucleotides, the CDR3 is TGTGCCAGCAGCTTAGGGACCGCGTATCAGCCCCAGCATTTT. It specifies CASSLGTAYQPQHF.

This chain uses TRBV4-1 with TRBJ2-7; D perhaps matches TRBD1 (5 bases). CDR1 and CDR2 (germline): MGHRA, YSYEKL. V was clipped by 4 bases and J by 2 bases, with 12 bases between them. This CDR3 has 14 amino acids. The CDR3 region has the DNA TGCGCCAGCAGCCTAGGGGTCGCGACCTACGAGCAGTACTTC. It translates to CASSLGVATYEQYF.

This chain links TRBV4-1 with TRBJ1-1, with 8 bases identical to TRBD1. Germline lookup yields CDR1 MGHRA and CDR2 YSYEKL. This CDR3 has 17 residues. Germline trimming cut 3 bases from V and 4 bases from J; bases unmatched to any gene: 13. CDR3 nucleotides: TGCGCCAGCAGCCACACCCTGACAGGGGTTGATACCACTGAAGCTTTCTTT. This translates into CASSHTLTGVDTTEAFF.

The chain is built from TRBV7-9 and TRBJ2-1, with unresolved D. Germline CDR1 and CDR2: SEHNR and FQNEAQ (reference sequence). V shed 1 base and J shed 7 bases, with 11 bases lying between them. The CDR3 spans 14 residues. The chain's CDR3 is CASSLVEDGNEQFF. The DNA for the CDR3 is TGTGCCAGCAGCTTAGTAGAGGATGGGAATGAGCAGTTCTTC.

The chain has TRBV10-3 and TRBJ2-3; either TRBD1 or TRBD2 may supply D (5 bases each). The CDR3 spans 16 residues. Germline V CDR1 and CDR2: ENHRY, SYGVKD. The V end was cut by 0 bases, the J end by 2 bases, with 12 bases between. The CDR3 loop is CAISESWQGVTDTQYF. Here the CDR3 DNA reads TGTGCCATCAGTGAGTCGTGGCAGGGAGTCACAGATACGCAGTATTTT.

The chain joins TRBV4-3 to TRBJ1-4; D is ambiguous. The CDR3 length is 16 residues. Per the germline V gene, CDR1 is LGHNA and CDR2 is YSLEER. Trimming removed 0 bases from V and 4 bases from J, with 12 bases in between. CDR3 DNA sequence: TGCGCCAGCAGCCAAGAGACTTTAGCATTTAATGAAAAACTGTTTTTT. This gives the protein CASSQETLAFNEKLFF.

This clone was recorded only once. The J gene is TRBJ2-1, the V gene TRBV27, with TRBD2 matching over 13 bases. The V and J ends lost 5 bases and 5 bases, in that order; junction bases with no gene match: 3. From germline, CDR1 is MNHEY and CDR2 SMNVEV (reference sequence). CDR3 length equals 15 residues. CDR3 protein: CASSPGTSGDNEQFF. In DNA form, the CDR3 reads TGTGCCAGCAGTCCAGGGACTAGCGGGGACAATGAGCAGTTCTTC.

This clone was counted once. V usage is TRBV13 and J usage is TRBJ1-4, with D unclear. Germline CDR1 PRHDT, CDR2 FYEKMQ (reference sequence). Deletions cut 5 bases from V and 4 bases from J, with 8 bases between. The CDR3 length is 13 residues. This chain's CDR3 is CASSPWGNEKLFF. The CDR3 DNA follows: TGTGCCAGCAGCCCCTGGGGTAATGAAAAACTGTTTTTT.

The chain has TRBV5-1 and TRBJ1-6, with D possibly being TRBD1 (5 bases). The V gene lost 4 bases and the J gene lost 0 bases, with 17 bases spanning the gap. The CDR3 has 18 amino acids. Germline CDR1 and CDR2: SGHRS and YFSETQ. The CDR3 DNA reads TGCGCCAGCAGCCCCCGACAGACTCAGAGCTCCTATAATTCACCCCTCCACTTT. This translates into CASSPRQTQSSYNSPLHF.

CDR3 DNA sequence: TGCGCCAGCAGCCCGAGCCAGGGCAACTATGGCTACACCTTC. Protein product: CASSPSQGNYGYTF. The rearrangement links TRBV4-1 to TRBJ1-2, with D possibly TRBD1 on 5 matching bases. The length of the CDR3 is 14 residues. Trimming took 4 bases from V and 2 from J, leaving 11 bases between them. Germline lookup yields CDR1 MGHRA and CDR2 YSYEKL.

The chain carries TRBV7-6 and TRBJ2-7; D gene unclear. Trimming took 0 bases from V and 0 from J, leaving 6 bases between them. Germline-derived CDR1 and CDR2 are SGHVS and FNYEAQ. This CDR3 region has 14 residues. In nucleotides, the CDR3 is TGTGCCAGCAGCTTAGCAGTCAGCTCCTACGAGCAGTACTTC. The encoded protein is CASSLAVSSYEQYF.

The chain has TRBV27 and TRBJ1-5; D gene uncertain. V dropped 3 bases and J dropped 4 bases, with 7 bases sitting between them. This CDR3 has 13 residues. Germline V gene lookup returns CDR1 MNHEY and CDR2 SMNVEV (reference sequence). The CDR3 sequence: CASSFSENQPQHF. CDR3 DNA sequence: TGTGCCAGCAGTTTCTCGGAGAATCAGCCCCAGCATTTT.

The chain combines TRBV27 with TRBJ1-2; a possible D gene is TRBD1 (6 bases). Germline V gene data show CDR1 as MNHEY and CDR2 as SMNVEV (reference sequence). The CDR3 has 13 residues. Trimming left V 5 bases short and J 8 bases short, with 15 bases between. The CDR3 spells CASSPDRLWGYTF. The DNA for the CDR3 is TGTGCCAGCAGTCCAGACAGGTTGTGGGGCTACACCTTC.

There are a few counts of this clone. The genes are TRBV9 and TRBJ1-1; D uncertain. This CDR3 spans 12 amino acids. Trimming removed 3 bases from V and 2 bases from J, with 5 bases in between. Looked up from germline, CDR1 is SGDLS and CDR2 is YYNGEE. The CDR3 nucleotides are TGTGCCAGCAGCGGAATCAACACTGAAGCTTTCTTT. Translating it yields CASSGINTEAFF.

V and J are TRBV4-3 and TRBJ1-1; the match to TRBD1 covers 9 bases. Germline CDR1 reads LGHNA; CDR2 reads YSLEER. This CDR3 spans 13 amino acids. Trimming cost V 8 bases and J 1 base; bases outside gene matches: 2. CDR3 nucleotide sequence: TGCGCCAGCCGGGACAGGGAGAACACTGAAGCTTTCTTT. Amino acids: CASRDRENTEAFF.

CDR3 nucleotides: TGTGCCATCAGTGAGTCGGGACAGGGGTTAATGAACACTGAAGCTTTCTTT. The encoded protein is CAISESGQGLMNTEAFF. V gene TRBV10-3 combines with J gene TRBJ1-1, with 10 bases lining up with TRBD1. J lost 0 bases, V lost 0 bases, and 4 bases had no gene match. Looked up from germline, CDR1 is ENHRY and CDR2 is SYGVKD. This CDR3 contains 17 residues.